The present T cell receptor (beta chain) was sequenced within a study of T cell repertoires in cytomegalovirus infection. Study at large: It can be stated that public TCR beta signatures indicated CMV infection as well as a matching HLA type.

Trimming took 2 bases from V and 8 from J, leaving 7 bases between them. Germline CDR1 is SEHNR and CDR2 is FQNEAQ (reference sequence). The CDR3 extends over 12 amino acids. One entry per CDR3 protein, called by TCRdb with MiXCR from the reads. The table shows about 230,000 distinct CDR3 sequences, with under 25% occurring only once. General study points: Frequencies of public TCR beta families were cumulated, and this identified carriers of CMV plus the relevant HLA. HLA-C-restricted CMV-specific TCR beta clonotypes prevailed in the ex vivo response.

At least ten counts were recorded for this clonotype. The antigen remains unidentified. This sequence originates from a human donor in good health (CMV status not recorded). Some clones in this sample may be carry-over from other donors' samples. The chain links TRBV7-9 to TRBJ2-1; TRBD1 might be the D (5 bases). Sequenced sample: CD8+ T cells from PBMCs. This CDR3 reads CASSLMGHEQFF. The CDR3 DNA reads as TGTGCCAGCAGCTTAATGGGGCATGAGCAGTTCTTC.